This entry lists 11 T cell receptor beta chains sequenced from one sample in a study of neurological immune-mediated disorders. TCRdb fed the 5' RACE reads into MiXCR, producing one record per CDR3 protein. The table includes under 90,000 distinct CDR3 sequences, under 4.5% detected once. Material: PBMCs. These TCRs come from a woman in her 50s with multiple sclerosis.

This clonotype was counted at least ten times. This chain links TRBV7-2 with TRBJ1-3; no firm D call. Germline V gene lookup returns CDR1 SGHTA and CDR2 FQGNSA. Trimming pared 1 base from V and 0 bases from J, leaving 7 bases between. The CDR3 is 15 amino acids. This CDR3 is CASSLVGNSGNTIYF. CDR3 DNA: TGTGCCAGCAGCTTAGTGGGTAACTCTGGAAACACCATATATTTT.

This clonotype came up many times. Germline and junction disagree at one end, which may indicate a read error. The J gene is TRBJ1-4, the V gene TRBV20-1; 10 bases line up with TRBD1. The CDR3 covers 13 residues. Per germline, CDR1 DFQATT and CDR2 SNEGSKA (reference sequence). Written as DNA, the CDR3 is TGCAGTGCCAGAGGACAGGGGGGGGAAAAACTGTTTTTT. Translated, it gives CSARGQGGEKLFF.

This clonotype has at least ten counts. The chain employs TRBV27 and TRBJ2-3, with D possibly TRBD1 on 6 matching bases. With 0 bases removed from V and 2 bases from J, the gap between germline ends came to 15 bases. The CDR3 spans 17 residues. Germline values: CDR1 MNHEY, CDR2 SMNVEV (reference sequence). The CDR3 coding sequence is TGTGCCAGCAGTTTATCGTCTGGGGGCTACCACACAGATACGCAGTATTTT. Translating it yields CASSLSSGGYHTDTQYF.

In this sample, this clonotype turned up many times. V and J are TRBV7-3 and TRBJ2-5, with TRBD1 as a possible D gene (6 bases). Germline lookup yields CDR1 SGHTA and CDR2 FQGTGA. CDR3 size: 15 residues. The V end was cut by 5 bases, the J end by 5 bases, with 18 bases between. The CDR3 DNA is TGTGCCAGCAGCCGTGACAGGATGGTGGGGGAGACCCAGTACTTC. It specifies CASSRDRMVGETQYF.

Many counts were recorded for this clonotype. The chain links TRBV5-1 to TRBJ2-3; D gene uncertain. Germline CDR1 SGHRS, CDR2 YFSETQ. This CDR3 region has 13 residues. V shed 4 bases and J shed 4 bases, with 10 bases lying between them. CDR3 nucleotide sequence: TGCGCCAGCAGCGACCCTGGGCCAGATACGCAGTATTTT. Its translation is CASSDPGPDTQYF.

The sample holds many counts of this clonotype. The genes are TRBV7-6 and TRBJ2-7, with TRBD1 matching over 7 bases. V gave up 5 bases and J gave up 2 bases; unmatched junction bases: 3. CDR3 size: 13 residues. CDR1 and CDR2 from the germline V gene are SGHVS and FNYEAQ. The DNA of the CDR3 is TGTGCCAGCAGCACGGGGACAGCCTACGAGCAGTACTTC. Its translation is CASSTGTAYEQYF.

This clonotype was detected many times. In DNA form, the CDR3 reads TGCAGCGTTGAAGACCTCCCGGACAGCATGAACACTGAAGCTTTCTTT. Translation: CSVEDLPDSMNTEAFF. This chain uses TRBV29-1 with TRBJ1-1; D is perhaps TRBD1 (6 bases). The CDR3 runs 16 residues. Germline lookup yields CDR1 SQVTM and CDR2 ANQGSEA. V was shortened by 0 bases and J by 0 bases, with 14 bases between the two germline ends.

This clonotype was counted many times. CDR3 coding DNA: TGTGCCAGCAGCGGACAGGGGGCAGGCTACACCTTC. This codes for CASSGQGAGYTF. The J gene is TRBJ1-2, the V gene TRBV9, with 10 nucleotides matching TRBD1. Germline V lookup: CDR1 SGDLS, CDR2 YYNGEE. The CDR3 length is 12 residues. With V trimmed by 3 bases and J by 8 bases, 1 base remained unmatched.

This clonotype was detected many times. The V gene is TRBV29-1, the J gene TRBJ2-7; tentatively, D is TRBD2 (5 bases). V was shortened by 1 base and J by 4 bases, with 8 bases between the two germline ends. CDR3 length equals 12 residues. CDR1 and CDR2 (germline): SQVTM, ANQGSEA. CDR3 sequence: CSVEGLKYEQYF. The CDR3 DNA reads TGCAGCGTTGAAGGACTAAAATACGAGCAGTACTTC.

This clonotype was recorded many times. J is TRBJ2-7 and V is TRBV5-6; a possible D gene is TRBD1 (6 bases). The germline V gene has CDR1 SGHDT and CDR2 YYEEEE. The V gene lost 3 bases and the J gene lost 3 bases, with 10 bases spanning the gap. This CDR3 contains 13 residues. CDR3 DNA: TGTGCCAGCAGCTGGGCGGACAGCTACGAGCAGTACTTC. It yields the protein CASSWADSYEQYF.

This clonotype was counted ten times or more. The chain carries TRBV10-3 and TRBJ2-2; 7 bases agree with TRBD1. V shed 7 bases, J shed 6 bases, and the junction held 5 bases outside the gene matches. The CDR3 sequence is 13 residues long. Germline values: CDR1 ENHRY, CDR2 SYGVKD. The DNA of the CDR3 is TGTGCCATCACCTCGACAGGGCCCGGGGAGCTGTTTTTT. Its protein product is CAITSTGPGELFF.